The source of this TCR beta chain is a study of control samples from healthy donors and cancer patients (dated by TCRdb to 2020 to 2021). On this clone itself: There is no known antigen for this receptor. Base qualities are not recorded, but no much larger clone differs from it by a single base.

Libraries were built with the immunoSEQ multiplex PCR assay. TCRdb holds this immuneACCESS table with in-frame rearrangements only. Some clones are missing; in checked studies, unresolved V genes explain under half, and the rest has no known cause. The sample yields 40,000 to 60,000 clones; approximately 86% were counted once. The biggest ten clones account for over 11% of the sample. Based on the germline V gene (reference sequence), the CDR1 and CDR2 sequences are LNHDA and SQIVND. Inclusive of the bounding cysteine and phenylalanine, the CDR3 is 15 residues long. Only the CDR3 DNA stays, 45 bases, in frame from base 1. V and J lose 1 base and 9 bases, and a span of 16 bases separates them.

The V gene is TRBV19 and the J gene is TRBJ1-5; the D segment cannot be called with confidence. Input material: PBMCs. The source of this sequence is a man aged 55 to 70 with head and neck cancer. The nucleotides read TGTGCCAGTAGTATAGGCGGCGGAGGGTATTCGCCCCAGCATTTT. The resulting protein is CASSIGGGGYSPQHF.